This TCR beta chain was found in a study of regulatory T cells in long-lasting Graves disease. This clonotype occurred many times. Construction of TCR beta libraries relied on iRepertoire HTBI primers and on Arm-PCR targeting CDR3 regions. TCRdb passed the multiplex PCR reads through MiXCR, listing each CDR3 protein once. The sample lists about 620,000 distinct CDR3 sequences, roughly 16% occurring once. The time point was: newly diagnosed GD, antithyroid drugs for less than 3 months. After RNA was extracted from PBMCs, the TCR library was made from it. The CDR3 covers 14 residues. Germline V gene lookup returns CDR1 ENHRY and CDR2 SYGVKD. J was trimmed by 6 bases and V by 5 bases; bases with no gene match: 5. This same sample was also taken into another study, of T cells in Graves' hyperthyroidism and ophthalmopathy.

This sequence originates from a woman younger than 45 with Graves disease. The specimen was peripheral blood mononuclear cells (PBMCs), collected at new diagnosis, from a patient treated with antithyroid drugs. The rearrangement uses TRBV10-3 and TRBJ2-5; TRBD2 matches at 11 bases. The chain's CDR3 is CAISPGTSGQTQYF. The CDR3 DNA sequence: TGTGCCATCAGTCCCGGGACTAGCGGACAGACCCAGTACTTC.